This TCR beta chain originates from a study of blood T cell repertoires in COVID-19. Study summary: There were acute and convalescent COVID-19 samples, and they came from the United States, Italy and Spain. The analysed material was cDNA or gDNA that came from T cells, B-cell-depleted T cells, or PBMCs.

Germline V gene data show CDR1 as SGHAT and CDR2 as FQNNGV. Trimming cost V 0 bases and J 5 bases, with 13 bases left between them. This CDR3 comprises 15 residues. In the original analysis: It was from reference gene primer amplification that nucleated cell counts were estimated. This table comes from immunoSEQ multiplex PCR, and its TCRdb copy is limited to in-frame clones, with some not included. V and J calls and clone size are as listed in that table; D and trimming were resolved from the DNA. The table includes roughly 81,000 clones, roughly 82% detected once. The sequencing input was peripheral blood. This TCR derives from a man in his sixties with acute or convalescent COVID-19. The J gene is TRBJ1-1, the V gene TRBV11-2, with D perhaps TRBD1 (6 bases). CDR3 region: CASSLDIGGGTEAFF. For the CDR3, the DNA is TGTGCCAGCAGCTTAGATATAGGGGGAGGGACTGAAGCTTTCTTT.